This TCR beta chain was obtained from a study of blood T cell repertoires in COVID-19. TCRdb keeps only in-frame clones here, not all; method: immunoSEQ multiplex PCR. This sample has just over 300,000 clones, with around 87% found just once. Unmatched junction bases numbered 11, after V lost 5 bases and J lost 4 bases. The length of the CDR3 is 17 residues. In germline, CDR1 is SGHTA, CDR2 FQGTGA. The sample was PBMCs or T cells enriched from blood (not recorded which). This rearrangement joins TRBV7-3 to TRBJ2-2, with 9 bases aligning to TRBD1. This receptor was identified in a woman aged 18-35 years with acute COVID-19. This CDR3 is CASSASRDRVFTGELFF. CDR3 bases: TGTGCCAGCAGCGCTAGCCGGGACAGGGTATTCACCGGGGAGCTGTTTTTT. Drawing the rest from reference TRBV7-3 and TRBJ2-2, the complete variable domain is GAGVSQTPSNKVTEKGKYVELRCDPISGHTALYWYRQSLGQGPEFLIYFQGTGAADDSGLPNDRFFAVRPEGSVSTLKIQRTERGDSAVYLCASSASRDRVFTGELFFGEGSRLTVL.